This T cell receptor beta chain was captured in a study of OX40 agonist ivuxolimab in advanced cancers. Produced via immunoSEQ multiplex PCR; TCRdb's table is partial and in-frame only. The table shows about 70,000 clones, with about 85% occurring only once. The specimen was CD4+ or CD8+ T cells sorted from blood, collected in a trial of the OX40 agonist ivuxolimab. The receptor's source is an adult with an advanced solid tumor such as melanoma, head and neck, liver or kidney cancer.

CDR3 coding DNA: TGCGCCAGCAGACAATTCGCAGGGTCCGGAAACACCATATATTTT. Translation: CASRQFAGSGNTIYF. The V gene is TRBV5-1, the J gene TRBJ1-3, with D possibly TRBD1 on 5 matching bases. The germline V gene has CDR1 SGHRS and CDR2 YFSETQ. The CDR3 runs 15 residues. V lost 5 bases and J 4 bases, leaving 16 bases between the germline ends.